The rows below give T cell receptor beta chains drawn from one sample of a study of T cells expressing NK-cell markers. TCRdb reprocessed the 5' RACE reads and keeps a single row for each CDR3 protein, giving no DNA. Its listing shows about 190,000 distinct CDR3 sequences. Sequenced sample: blood T cells: a sorted CD56 or NKG2C T cell subset, CD4+ or CD8+ T cells, or bulk PBMC T cells (not recorded which). Receptors were obtained from a man between 18 and 69 years old in good health. Each CDR3 is given with its conserved first and last residue.

j_call,v_call,cdr3_aa
TRBJ2-7,TRBV19,CASSPGQVGYEQYF
TRBJ1-5,TRBV4-2,CASSQEDRVSQPQHF
TRBJ2-7,TRBV12-3/TRBV12-4,CASSLGGGPISYEQYF
TRBJ2-3,TRBV24-1,CATSDSSEWVSRTDTQYF
TRBJ2-6,TRBV27,CASSLWTGTPGANVLTF
TRBJ2-5,TRBV4-1,CASSPEGLAGAEETQYF
TRBJ2-3,TRBV20-1,CSATVDPTGTDTQYF
TRBJ2-3,TRBV7-9,CASSKNGAGKLDTQYF
TRBJ1-1,TRBV7-9,CASSQPAVNTEAFF
TRBJ2-3,TRBV5-5,CASSSRLAGGPPTDTQYF
TRBJ2-3,TRBV20-1,CSARDWTALRASGPDTQYF
TRBJ2-1,TRBV25-1,CASSESHGTGVFF
TRBJ1-2,TRBV21-1,CASSKVLHRALLWGYTF
TRBJ2-3,TRBV4-1,CASSQEQGSFTDTQYF
TRBJ2-1,TRBV19,CASRKSLTASYNEQFF
TRBJ2-7,TRBV10-3,CAIKGSSGPPYEQYF
TRBJ2-1,TRBV11-3,CASSWDNEQFF